Below, 20 T cell receptor beta chains from the same sample are listed, as sequenced in a study of T cells after posttransplantation cyclophosphamide. Produced via immunoSEQ multiplex PCR; TCRdb's table is partial and in-frame only. There are fewer than 40,000 clones in the sample, none observed a single time. The specimen sequenced was PBMCs. The receptors derive from a woman between 50 and 59 years old in good health and a related stem cell transplant donor.

This clone showed up many times. The chain recombines TRBV7-8 with TRBJ1-4; D is unresolved. Germline assignment: CDR1 SGHVS and CDR2 FQNEAQ. The CDR3 has 16 residues. The V end was cut by 4 bases, the J end by 5 bases, with 17 bases between. This CDR3 reads CASSSSSWQENEKLFF. CDR3 nucleotides: TGTGCCAGCAGCTCAAGTTCCTGGCAGGAAAATGAAAAACTGTTTTTT.

This clone was detected many times. The chain couples TRBV7-2 to TRBJ2-7, with a possible D match to TRBD2 (5 bases). CDR1 is SGHTA, CDR2 FQGNSA, per germline. This CDR3 contains 14 residues. V was clipped by 2 bases and J by 2 bases, with 10 bases between them. As DNA, the CDR3 is TGTGCCAGCAGCTTACAAGAGGGTACCTACGAGCAGTACTTC. Amino acid sequence: CASSLQEGTYEQYF.

This clone was counted many times. The chain links TRBV5-1 to TRBJ2-5, with D perhaps matching TRBD1 (5 bases). The CDR3 consists of 14 residues. V lost 0 bases and J lost 0, with 6 bases in between. Germline V gives CDR1 SGHRS, CDR2 YFSETQ. The CDR3 sequence: CASSLGQYQETQYF. CDR3 bases: TGCGCCAGCAGCTTGGGACAGTACCAAGAGACCCAGTACTTC.

The chain joins TRBV29-1 to TRBJ2-5; D possibly corresponds to TRBD1 (6 bases). The CDR3 length is 12 residues. Germline CDR1 is SQVTM and CDR2 is ANQGSEA. Trimming cost V 7 bases and J 1 base, with 10 bases left between them. CDR3: CSGMTGQETQYF. In DNA form, the CDR3 reads TGCAGCGGTATGACAGGCCAAGAGACCCAGTACTTC. The variable domain in full, completed from reference TRBV29-1 and TRBJ2-5, reads SAVISQKPSRDICQRGTSLTIQCQVDSQVTMMFWYRQQPGQSLTLIATANQGSEATYESGFVIDKFPISRPNLTFSTLTVSNMSPEDSSIYLCSGMTGQETQYFGPGTRLLVL.

This clone was recorded at least ten times. The chain is built from TRBV4-2 and TRBJ2-1; 10 bases match TRBD2. The germline V gene encodes CDR1 LGHNA and CDR2 YNFKEQ. The CDR3 is 20 amino acids. Trimming removed 3 bases from V and 10 bases from J; junction bases left unmatched: 24. CDR3 region: CASSHEGRLAGALTLGEQFF. The CDR3 DNA follows: TGTGCCAGCAGCCACGAAGGTAGGCTAGCGGGAGCACTAACATTGGGGGAGCAGTTCTTC.

This clone was counted ten times or more. The gene calls are TRBV24-1 and TRBJ2-1; a weak D match, TRBD2 (5 bases). The CDR3 has 15 amino acids. V was pared by 1 base and J by 10 bases, with 16 bases between. Germline CDR1 is KGHDR and CDR2 is SFDVKD. CDR3 in amino acids: CATSDFQRPSREQFF. CDR3 coding DNA: TGTGCCACCAGTGATTTTCAGCGGCCTAGTCGGGAGCAGTTCTTC.

This clone was detected ten times or more. The gene calls are TRBV5-1 and TRBJ2-1; 12 positions agree with TRBD2. Germline assignment: CDR1 SGHRS and CDR2 YFSETQ. The CDR3 contains 15 residues. V lost 1 base, J lost 7 bases, and 3 bases stayed unmatched. CDR3: CASSLLAGGQNEQFF. CDR3 in DNA: TGCGCCAGCAGCTTGCTAGCGGGAGGGCAGAATGAGCAGTTCTTC.

This clone was picked up a small number of times. The CDR3 reads CASSVAGGGGGLETQYF. DNA for the CDR3: TGTGCCAGCAGCGTAGCCGGCGGGGGCGGGGGTCTGGAGACCCAGTACTTC. The rearrangement links TRBV9 to TRBJ2-5; D is perhaps TRBD2 (7 bases). Per germline, CDR1 SGDLS and CDR2 YYNGEE. V was cut by 0 bases and J by 5 bases, with 20 bases left in between. This CDR3 spans 17 amino acids.

The table lists this clone with a few counts. The J gene is TRBJ2-1, the V gene TRBV9; 13 bases agree with TRBD2. The germline CDR1 and CDR2 sequences are SGDLS and YYNGEE. The CDR3 runs 18 residues. With 4 bases clipped from V and 4 bases from J, the junction kept 11 bases outside the gene matches. The CDR3 protein is CASSPQGLAGRLYNEQFF. DNA for the CDR3: TGTGCCAGCAGCCCCCAGGGACTAGCGGGAAGGCTGTACAATGAGCAGTTCTTC.

This clone showed up many times. The chain carries TRBV5-5 and TRBJ2-7, with 9 bases identical to TRBD2. This CDR3 comprises 14 residues. V lost 2 bases, J lost 3 bases, and 3 bases stayed unmatched. The germline V gene encodes CDR1 SGHKS and CDR2 YYEKEE (reference sequence). Written as DNA, the CDR3 is TGTGCCAGCAGCTTAGGGACTAGCAGCTACGAGCAGTACTTC. As protein: CASSLGTSSYEQYF.

Ten or more counts support this clone. DNA for the CDR3: TGTGCCAGCAGCATAGACAGGGACTATGGCTACACCTTC. It yields the protein CASSIDRDYGYTF. This sequence joins TRBV6-2 or TRBV6-3 and TRBJ1-2; 7 bases map to TRBD1. This CDR3 contains 13 residues. The V gene end was trimmed by 6 bases and the J gene end by 3 bases; junction bases not matched to a gene: 4. Germline V gene lookup returns CDR1 MNHEY and CDR2 SVGEGT.

This clone was seen at least ten times. The chain combines TRBV6-4 with TRBJ2-2; 11 bases agree with TRBD2. V shed 4 bases, J shed 4 bases, and the junction held 2 bases outside the gene matches. Germline CDR1 and CDR2: MRHNA and SNTAGT. The CDR3 is made up of 15 amino acids. CDR3 bases: TGTGCCAGCAGTGTGCTAGCGGGAGGCACCGGGGAGCTGTTTTTT. Amino acids: CASSVLAGGTGELFF.

This clone showed up many times. This rearrangement joins TRBV19 to TRBJ2-7; 9 bases agree with TRBD2. After removal of 10 bases from V and 1 base from J, the junction contained 11 bases not matched to a gene. The CDR3 has 15 residues. Germline CDR1 LNHDA, CDR2 SQIVND (reference sequence). The CDR3 sequence is CATADLAGSSYEQYF. The CDR3, as DNA: TGTGCCACCGCTGACCTAGCGGGGTCATCCTACGAGCAGTACTTC.

Many counts were recorded for this clone. The J gene is TRBJ2-1, the V gene TRBV5-1; 7 bases match TRBD1. CDR1 is SGHRS, CDR2 YFSETQ, per germline. Trimming removed 3 bases from V and 10 bases from J; junction bases left unmatched: 10. This CDR3 spans 14 amino acids. The CDR3 protein is CASSSRTTRGEQFF. The CDR3, as DNA: TGCGCCAGCAGCTCCAGGACGACCAGGGGGGAGCAGTTCTTC. The full variable domain, in which reference TRBV5-1 and TRBJ2-1 provide the parts outside the CDR3, is KAGVTQTPRYLIKTRGQQVTLSCSPISGHRSVSWYQQTPGQGLQFLFEYFSETQRNKGNFPGRFSGRQFSNSRSEMNVSTLELGDSALYLCASSSRTTRGEQFFGPGTRLTVL.

This clone came up many times. The CDR3 protein is CATIRPAGGGELFF. In nucleotides, the CDR3 is TGTGCCACCATAAGGCCCGCCGGGGGCGGGGAGCTGTTTTTT. The J gene is TRBJ2-2, the V gene TRBV6-5; tentatively, D is TRBD2 (6 bases). Germline V lookup: CDR1 MNHEY, CDR2 SVGAGI. Trimming removed 10 bases at V and 7 bases at J, with 19 bases between. The CDR3 consists of 14 residues.

This clone was seen at least ten times. The rearrangement joins TRBV7-9 to TRBJ2-6; TRBD1 agrees at 7 bases. Germline CDR1 is SEHNR and CDR2 is FQNEAQ (reference sequence). After removal of 4 bases from V and 10 bases from J, the junction contained 4 bases not matched to a gene. The CDR3 consists of 13 residues. CDR3 protein: CASSSTGVNVLTF. CDR3 coding DNA: TGTGCCAGCAGCTCTACAGGGGTTAACGTCCTGACTTTC.

There are a few counts of this clone. The chain couples TRBV4-2 to TRBJ2-5, with D possibly being TRBD1 or TRBD2 (5 bases each). CDR3 size: 14 residues. V was trimmed by 0 bases and J by 7 bases, leaving 12 bases between them. In germline, CDR1 is LGHNA, CDR2 YNFKEQ. CDR3 in amino acids: CASSQDRGEGTQYF. The CDR3 DNA reads TGTGCCAGCAGCCAAGATAGAGGGGAAGGGACCCAGTACTTC.

This clone occurred many times. V is TRBV29-1 and J is TRBJ2-1, with 8 bases fitting TRBD1. The CDR3 extends over 13 amino acids. Germline V gene lookup returns CDR1 SQVTM and CDR2 ANQGSEA. J gave up 10 bases and V 6 bases, and 11 bases lay outside the gene matches. This chain's CDR3 is CSVAPRQGNEQFF. CDR3 bases: TGCAGCGTAGCACCCCGACAGGGGAACGAGCAGTTCTTC.

This clone has a count of ten or more. The V call is TRBV6-2 or TRBV6-3, the J call TRBJ1-5, with a tentative D call TRBD1 (5 bases). The length of the CDR3 is 16 residues. Trimming cost V 4 bases and J 8 bases, with 21 bases left between them. Germline V gives CDR1 MNHEY, CDR2 SVGEGT. CDR3 region: CASSFADSLPEKPQHF. Here the CDR3 DNA reads TGTGCCAGCAGTTTCGCAGACAGTCTTCCAGAGAAGCCCCAGCATTTT.

This clone was seen repeatedly, ten times or more. A junction boundary mismatches the germline segment, possibly from a read error. The chain recombines TRBV19 with TRBJ2-7, with 7 positions matching TRBD2. The CDR3 extends over 12 amino acids. The germline V gene encodes CDR1 LNHDA and CDR2 SQIVND (reference sequence). CDR3 bases: TGTGCCAGTAGTATAGAACGCGGGAGTCTGCACTTC. Translated, it gives CASSIERGSLHF. Full variable domain (outside the CDR3, taken from reference TRBV19 and TRBJ2-7): DGGITQSPKYLFRKEGQNVTLSCEQNLNHDAMYWYRQDPGQGLRLIYYSQIVNDFQKGDIAEGYSVSREKKESFPLTVTSAQKNPTAFYLCASSIERGSLHFGPGTRLTVT.